The entry below describes one TCR beta chain. One end of the junction does not line up with germline, which may come from a read error. This entry comes from a study of sequential checkpoint blockade in melanoma. Study at large: Both treatment sequences were followed by maintenance nivolumab.

The germline CDR1 and CDR2 sequences are SEHNR and FQNEAQ (reference sequence). This CDR3 region has 15 residues. Specified treatment: randomized to nivolumab then ipilimumab (arm A) or the reverse (arm B). DNA-damaging chemotherapy had not been given to any patient beforehand. TCRdb keeps only in-frame clones here, not all; method: immunoSEQ multiplex PCR. Altogether roughly 16,000 clones are present, roughly 70% being singletons, with the ten largest covering roughly 10%. The clonotype comes from a human donor with melanoma. Sequencing was performed on CD8+ T cells sorted from blood (inferred from file names), taken from a patient given nivolumab and ipilimumab in sequence. V usage is TRBV7-9 and J usage is TRBJ2-7; maybe TRBD2 (6 bases). CDR3 coding DNA: TGCGCCAGCAGCCAAGTGCAGGAGGGGCCCTACGAGCAGTACTTC. This sequence encodes CASSQVQEGPYEQYF.